This TCR beta chain came from a study of blood T cell repertoires in COVID-19. Study overall: The study drew acute and convalescent COVID-19 samples from the United States, Italy and Spain. Sample material is recorded as cDNA or gDNA derived from T cells, B-cell-depleted T cells, or PBMCs.

Authors' methods: Counts of nucleated cells, estimated from reference gene primer amplification, were obtained. Using immunoSEQ multiplex PCR, the repertoire was profiled, and TCRdb retains in-frame clones only, with some absent. The V and J calls and clone size are taken from that table; D and trimming were inferred from the DNA. This table has around 81,000 clones, roughly 82% appearing once. The TCR comes from a human donor in a cohort sampled during active COVID-19. Material: peripheral blood.

The CDR3 bases are TGTGCCAGTAGTACCACAGGGATGGAAAAACTGTTTTTT. Protein: CASSTTGMEKLFF. The chain links TRBV19 to TRBJ1-4; a possible D gene is TRBD1 (6 bases). CDR3 length equals 13 residues. Trimming took 4 bases from V and 8 from J, leaving 11 bases between them. Germline CDR1 and CDR2: LNHDA and SQIVND (reference sequence). Full variable domain (remainder filled in from reference TRBV19 and TRBJ1-4): DGGITQSPKYLFRKEGQNVTLSCEQNLNHDAMYWYRQDPGQGLRLIYYSQIVNDFQKGDIAEGYSVSREKKESFPLTVTSAQKNPTAFYLCASSTTGMEKLFFGSGTQLSVL.